Below, one TCR beta chain is given with its context. This sample was taken from a study of blood T cell repertoires in COVID-19. About the study: Donors in the United States, Italy and Spain gave samples during acute or convalescent COVID-19. Sources were T cells, B-cell-depleted T cells, or PBMCs; the material itself was cDNA or gDNA.

Authors' analysis steps: Nucleated cell counts were estimated from reference gene primer amplification. Some clones are missing from TCRdb's copy, which holds only in-frame ones; the method was immunoSEQ multiplex PCR. Clone size and V and J calls were adopted from that table, with D and trimming inferred from the DNA. There are about 35,000 clones in the sample; roughly 80% occur only once, and 15% to 20% lies in the top ten. The length of the CDR3 is 14 residues. V dropped 3 bases and J dropped 4; count of bases not matched to a gene: 6. Germline lookup yields CDR1 SGHDT and CDR2 YYEEEE. The sequence derives from a human donor in a cohort sampled during active COVID-19. The rearrangement joins TRBV5-6 to TRBJ2-7, with TRBD2 identical over 8 bases. The sample consisted of peripheral blood. The CDR3 loop is CASSSGTSRYEQYF. CDR3 sequence (DNA): TGTGCCAGCAGCTCCGGGACTAGTCGGTACGAGCAGTACTTC. Full variable domain (rest looked up from reference TRBV5-6 and TRBJ2-7): DAGVTQSPTHLIKTRGQQVTLRCSPKSGHDTVSWYQQALGQGPQFIFQYYEEEERQRGNFPDRFSGHQFPNYSSELNVNALLLGDSALYLCASSSGTSRYEQYFGPGTRLTVT.